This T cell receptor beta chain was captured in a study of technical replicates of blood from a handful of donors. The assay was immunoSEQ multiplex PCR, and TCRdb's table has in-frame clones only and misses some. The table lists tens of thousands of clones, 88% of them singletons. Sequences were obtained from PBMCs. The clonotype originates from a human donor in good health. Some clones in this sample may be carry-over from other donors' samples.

The CDR3, as DNA: TGTGCCAGCAGCTTGTCAGGGGGGTACACCGGGGAGCTGTTTTTT. It codes for CASSLSGGYTGELFF. The chain recombines TRBV5-5 with TRBJ2-2; possible D gene TRBD1, 7 bases. This CDR3 is built from 15 residues. Germline-derived CDR1 and CDR2 are SGHKS and YYEKEE (reference sequence). The V end was cut by 1 base, the J end by 3 bases, with 10 bases between.